The sequence of this T cell receptor (beta chain) was determined in a study of response to subunit inactivated influenza vaccine. Details on this clonotype: What it recognizes is unknown.

J gave up 4 bases and V 1 base, and 4 bases lay outside the gene matches. The CDR3 covers 14 residues. Germline-derived CDR1 and CDR2 are GTSNPN and SVGIG (reference sequence). TCRdb reprocessed the RT-PCR reads with MiXCR, giving one entry per CDR3 protein. This table holds around 710,000 distinct CDR3 sequences, approximately 15% found once. Broader study findings: The authors proposed limited new T cell recruitment per seasonal influenza vaccination.

Material: PBMCs from blood, obtained roughly 15 days before vaccination. The TCR originated in a man over 45 who received an inactivated influenza vaccine. V and J are TRBV30 and TRBJ2-1; TRBD1 matches at 7 bases. CDR3 amino acids: CAWSADRLYNEQFF. The CDR3 DNA reads TGTGCCTGGAGTGCGGACAGGCTATACAATGAGCAGTTCTTC.